This entry features one T cell receptor (beta chain) sequence. The data were taken from a study of blood T cell repertoires in COVID-19. Libraries were prepared by immunoSEQ multiplex PCR; TCRdb keeps only in-frame clonotypes and omits some of them. This repertoire shows over 350,000 clones, 70% to 90% found once; its top ten account for about 1.1%. This TCR derives from a woman in her late teens or twenties who had recovered from COVID-19. Sequenced: PBMCs or T cells enriched from blood (not recorded which).

The CDR3 sequence: CASKATVSGNTIYF. DNA of the CDR3: TGTGCCAGTAAGGCGACAGTCTCTGGAAACACCATATATTTT. The chain combines TRBV19 with TRBJ1-3, with D perhaps matching TRBD1 (5 bases). Trimming removed 7 bases at V and 0 bases at J, with 10 bases between. The CDR3 is 14 amino acids. Germline lookup yields CDR1 LNHDA and CDR2 SQIVND (reference sequence).